These 16 T cell receptor beta chains were all obtained from the same sample, sequenced in a study of shared clonotypes between healthy human individuals. CD45RO-negative cells were positively selected for CCR7, leaving out terminally differentiated effector memory CD45RA+ cells. Clones were sequenced by immunoSEQ multiplex PCR, and TCRdb holds only the in-frame ones, with some missing. Of about 700,000 clones in the sample, about 90% are singletons; the top ten hold approximately 24%. Sequences were obtained from naive CD8+ T cells sorted from blood. Receptors were obtained from a man aged 25 to 40 in good health.

V gene TRBV27 combines with J gene TRBJ2-7; 7 nucleotides line up with TRBD1. V shed 2 bases and J 3 bases; nucleotides not matched to a gene: 7. CDR3 length equals 15 residues. Germline loops: CDR1 MNHEY, CDR2 SMNVEV (reference sequence). This CDR3 reads CASSLQAGGLYEQYF. CDR3 sequence (DNA): TGTGCCAGCAGTTTACAGGCAGGGGGTCTCTACGAGCAGTACTTC.

The V call is TRBV27, the J call TRBJ2-1, with no clear D. This CDR3 spans 16 amino acids. Germline V gene sequence: CDR1 MNHEY, CDR2 SMNVEV (reference sequence). Trimming pared 7 bases from V and 0 bases from J, leaving 16 bases between. The CDR3 nucleotides are TGTGCCAGCAACGGACCGGTGTGGAGCTCCTACAATGAGCAGTTCTTC. Amino acid sequence: CASNGPVWSSYNEQFF.

The rearrangement joins TRBV27 to TRBJ1-1; 7 bases line up with TRBD1. The V gene end was trimmed by 5 bases and the J gene end by 4 bases; junction bases not matched to a gene: 4. Germline-derived CDR1 and CDR2 are MNHEY and SMNVEV (reference sequence). The CDR3 sequence is 13 residues long. CDR3 sequence: CASSGAGGTEAFF. DNA of the CDR3: TGTGCCAGCAGTGGTGCAGGGGGCACTGAAGCTTTCTTT.

J is TRBJ2-5 and V is TRBV10-3; possibly TRBD1 for D (5 bases). Looked up from germline, CDR1 is ENHRY and CDR2 is SYGVKD. Trimming cost V 5 bases and J 1 base, with 17 bases left between them. The CDR3 is 16 amino acids. CDR3 sequence (DNA): TGTGCCATCAGTTGGTGGACACAACAATCCCAAGAGACCCAGTACTTC. Translation gives CAISWWTQQSQETQYF.

This clone was counted a single time. The V call is TRBV11-3, the J call TRBJ2-6; D is possibly TRBD1 (5 bases). V was clipped by 1 base and J by 2 bases, with 12 bases between them. The CDR3 consists of 17 residues. Germline CDR1 and CDR2: SGHNT and YENEEA. The chain's CDR3 is CASSLGRGTAGANVLTF. As DNA, the CDR3 is TGTGCCAGCAGCTTAGGAAGGGGCACAGCTGGGGCCAACGTCCTGACTTTC.

J is TRBJ2-1 and V is TRBV6-5, with 8 bases lining up with TRBD2. The V gene's germline CDR1 is MNHEY and CDR2 SVGAGI. Trimming removed 5 bases from V and 9 bases from J; junction bases left unmatched: 12. The CDR3 loop spans 15 amino acids. CDR3 protein: CASSHRGGALIEQFF. CDR3 in DNA: TGTGCCAGCAGTCACCGGGGGGGCGCATTAATTGAGCAGTTCTTC.

CDR3 region: CASSLQEGAGGWKVQYF. CDR3 in DNA: TGTGCCAGCAGCCTACAGGAAGGGGCAGGGGGCTGGAAAGTGCAGTACTTC. The chain recombines TRBV11-2 with TRBJ2-7, with 8 nucleotides matching TRBD1. Per germline, CDR1 SGHAT and CDR2 FQNNGV. The CDR3 spans 17 residues. V shed 5 bases, J shed 9 bases, and the junction held 21 bases outside the gene matches. Variable domain in full (rest from reference TRBV11-2 and TRBJ2-7): EAGVAQSPRYKIIEKRQSVAFWCNPISGHATLYWYQQILGQGPKLLIQFQNNGVVDDSQLPKDRFSAERLKGVDSTLKIQPAKLEDSAVYLCASSLQEGAGGWKVQYFGPGTRLTVT.

The J gene is TRBJ1-5, the V gene TRBV7-2; no definite D call. Germline CDR1 SGHTA, CDR2 FQGNSA. V was pared by 1 base and J by 2 bases, with 12 bases between. This CDR3 region has 16 residues. The CDR3 sequence is CASSLDHAAGNQPQHF. The CDR3 DNA follows: TGTGCCAGCAGCTTAGATCACGCGGCAGGCAATCAGCCCCAGCATTTT. Variable domain in full (rest from reference TRBV7-2 and TRBJ1-5): GAGVSQSPSNKVTEKGKDVELRCDPISGHTALYWYRQSLGQGLEFLIYFQGNSAPDKSGLPSDRFSAERTGGSVSTLTIQRTQQEDSAVYLCASSLDHAAGNQPQHFGDGTRLSIL.

The rearrangement joins TRBV5-4 to TRBJ2-1, with D unresolved. The CDR3 has 15 residues. The germline V gene encodes CDR1 SGHNT and CDR2 YYREEE (reference sequence). V lost 0 bases and J lost 4, with 11 bases in between. For the CDR3, the DNA is TGTGCCAGCAGCTTGGATAACCTAATTTACAATGAGCAGTTCTTC. Encoded protein: CASSLDNLIYNEQFF.

J is TRBJ2-7 and V is TRBV18; TRBD2 aligns across 9 bases. CDR1 is KGHSH, CDR2 LQKENI, per germline. The CDR3 totals 17 residues. V lost 4 bases and J lost 6; bases outside the gene matches: 16. This chain's CDR3 is CASSLSHLLAGEVEQYF. The CDR3 DNA is TGTGCCAGCTCACTTTCCCATTTATTAGCGGGAGAAGTCGAGCAGTACTTC.

V is TRBV7-3 and J is TRBJ2-1, with 9 bases that match TRBD2. The CDR3 is made up of 12 amino acids. The germline V gene encodes CDR1 SGHTA and CDR2 FQGTGA. V lost 5 bases, J lost 16 bases, and 9 bases stayed unmatched. The CDR3 region has the DNA TGTGCCAGCAGCCCGAATAGCGGGAGTTATTTCTTC. Translated, it gives CASSPNSGSYFF.

The table lists this clone with a count of one. J is TRBJ1-2 and V is TRBV27; D ambiguous. The germline gives CDR1 MNHEY, CDR2 SMNVEV (reference sequence). The length of the CDR3 is 16 residues. V lost 0 bases, J lost 6 bases, and 17 bases lay in between. DNA for the CDR3: TGTGCCAGCAGTTTATCGGGCGATACCTCGTACCATGGCTACACCTTC. This codes for CASSLSGDTSYHGYTF.

To note about this clone: The sample holds other DNA sequences that translate to the same CDR3. The gene calls are TRBV11-2 and TRBJ2-7; 9 bases are a match to TRBD1. J lost 3 bases, V lost 3 bases, and 3 bases had no gene match. Germline-derived CDR1 and CDR2 are SGHAT and FQNNGV. The CDR3 extends over 14 amino acids. The DNA of the CDR3 is TGTGCCAGCAGCTTGGGGACAGGGTTCTACGAGCAGTACTTC. This codes for CASSLGTGFYEQYF.

This chain joins TRBV2 and TRBJ2-7; 11 nucleotides align to TRBD2. CDR3 length: 16 amino acids. Germline-derived CDR1 and CDR2 are SNHLY and FYNNEI. Trimming took 6 bases from V and 2 from J; bases not matched to a gene: 9. The CDR3 DNA is TGTGCCAGCAGCGACGACCCGGGACTAGCGGCCTACGAGCAGTACTTC. The encoded protein is CASSDDPGLAAYEQYF. The full variable domain, in which reference TRBV2 and TRBJ2-7 provide the parts outside the CDR3, is EPEVTQTPSHQVTQMGQEVILRCVPISNHLYFYWYRQILGQKVEFLVSFYNNEISEKSEIFDDQFSVERPDGSNFTLKIRSTKLEDSAMYFCASSDDPGLAAYEQYFGPGTRLTVT.

The chain has TRBV7-9 and TRBJ2-7; D possibly corresponds to TRBD1 (6 bases). The CDR3 spans 13 residues. Germline V lookup: CDR1 SEHNR, CDR2 FQNEAQ (reference sequence). Trimming left V 5 bases short and J 5 bases short, with 13 bases between. CDR3 sequence reads: CASSHGQKDEQYF. The DNA of the CDR3 is TGTGCCAGCAGCCATGGACAGAAAGACGAGCAGTACTTC.

This rearrangement joins TRBV19 to TRBJ2-1; 7 nucleotides align to TRBD2. Trimming cost V 3 bases and J 1 base; bases outside gene matches: 3. Germline V gene lookup returns CDR1 LNHDA and CDR2 SQIVND (reference sequence). The CDR3 is 15 amino acids. CDR3 coding DNA: TGTGCCAGTAGTATGCGGGAGAGGTCCTACAATGAGCAGTTCTTC. Protein: CASSMRERSYNEQFF.